This T cell receptor beta chain was captured by sequencing in a study of T-cell reconstitution after alpha-beta-depleted transplantation in children. Researchers prepared the TCRbeta library using unique molecular identifiers, the study reports. Via MiXCR, TCRdb re-called the PCR reads, giving one row per CDR3 protein. The sample has roughly 500,000 distinct CDR3 sequences, around a third seen once; the top ten hold 2% to 3%. This clonotype was found a few times. The length of the CDR3 is 12 residues. Trimming left V 4 bases short and J 5 bases short, with 9 bases between. CDR1 is SGHKS and CDR2 is YYEKEE in the germline V gene (reference sequence).

The specimen comprised PBMCs from the stem cell graft donor, sampled from the stem cell graft. The chain couples TRBV5-5 to TRBJ2-5; D gene uncertain. The sequence was collected from a human donor who donated a stem cell graft to a child with aplastic anemia. In nucleotides, the CDR3 is TGTGCCAGCAGCCCTATTTCGGAGACCCAGTACTTC. Its protein product is CASSPISETQYF.